This T cell receptor (beta chain) emerged from a study of T cells in localized non-small cell lung cancer. Method: immunoSEQ multiplex PCR; TCRdb's copy keeps in-frame clones and lacks some. The data show 58,000 or so clones, under 90% seen once. V was clipped by 1 base and J by 2 bases, with 8 bases between them. The CDR3 has 14 residues. Germline CDR1 is SGHTA and CDR2 is FQGNSA. The chain uses TRBV7-2 and TRBJ1-2, with D uncertain. This clonotype was obtained from a woman between 35 and 70 years old with stage I lung adenocarcinoma. The sequenced sample was peripheral blood, obtained before any cancer treatment. The CDR3 DNA is TGTGCCAGCAGCTTAGATGTACTGAACTATGGCTACACCTTC. Translating gives CASSLDVLNYGYTF. Variable domain in full (rest from reference TRBV7-2 and TRBJ1-2): GAGVSQSPSNKVTEKGKDVELRCDPISGHTALYWYRQSLGQGLEFLIYFQGNSAPDKSGLPSDRFSAERTGGSVSTLTIQRTQQEDSAVYLCASSLDVLNYGYTFGSGTRLTVV.